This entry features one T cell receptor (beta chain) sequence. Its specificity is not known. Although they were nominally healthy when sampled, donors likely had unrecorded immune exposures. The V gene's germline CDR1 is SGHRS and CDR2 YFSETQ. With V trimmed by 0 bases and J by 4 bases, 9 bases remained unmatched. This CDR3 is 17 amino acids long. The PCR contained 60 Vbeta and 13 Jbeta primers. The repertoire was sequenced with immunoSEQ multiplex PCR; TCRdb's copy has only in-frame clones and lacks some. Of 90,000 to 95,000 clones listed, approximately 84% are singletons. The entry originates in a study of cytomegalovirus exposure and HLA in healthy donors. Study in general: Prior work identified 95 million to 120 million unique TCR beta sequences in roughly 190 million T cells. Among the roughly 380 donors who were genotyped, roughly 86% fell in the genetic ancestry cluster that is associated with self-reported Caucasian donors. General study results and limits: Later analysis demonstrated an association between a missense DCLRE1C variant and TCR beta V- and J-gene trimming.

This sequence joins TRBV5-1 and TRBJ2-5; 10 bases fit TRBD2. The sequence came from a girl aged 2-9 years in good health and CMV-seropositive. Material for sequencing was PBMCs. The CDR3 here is CASSLGSSGSGRETQYF. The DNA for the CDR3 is TGCGCCAGCAGCTTGGGGTCTAGCGGGAGCGGACGAGAGACCCAGTACTTC.